The 19 T cell receptor beta chains presented below share a single source sample, sequenced in a study of blood T cell repertoires in COVID-19. Only in-frame clones appear in the TCRdb table, and some are missing; sequencing was by immunoSEQ multiplex PCR. The data hold about 70,000 clones, with around 92% observed a single time. The sample comprised peripheral blood. These receptors were obtained from a man in his sixties with acute or convalescent COVID-19.

This chain uses TRBV4-2 with TRBJ2-5; perhaps TRBD2 as D (5 bases). Trimming took 3 bases from V and 0 from J, leaving 11 bases between them. CDR1 is LGHNA, CDR2 YNFKEQ, per germline. The CDR3 is 15 amino acids. The CDR3 loop is CASSQAPGYQETQYF. CDR3 coding DNA: TGTGCCAGCAGCCAGGCCCCGGGGTACCAAGAGACCCAGTACTTC.

As concerns this clone: Other DNA sequences of this sample code for an identical CDR3. This chain links TRBV4-1 with TRBJ1-3; weak D call: TRBD1 (5 bases). The CDR3 spans 13 residues. Germline loops: CDR1 MGHRA, CDR2 YSYEKL. V was cut by 3 bases and J by 4 bases, with 7 bases left in between. DNA for the CDR3: TGCGCCAGCAGCCAGGGGCCCGGAAACACCATATATTTT. Residues: CASSQGPGNTIYF.

CDR3 sequence: CASSARTGEANNSPLHF. The CDR3 region has the DNA TGTGCCAGCAGCGCCCGGACAGGGGAGGCCAATAATTCACCCCTCCACTTT. The J gene is TRBJ1-6, the V gene TRBV11-2; 9 positions agree with TRBD1. From germline, CDR1 is SGHAT and CDR2 FQNNGV. The CDR3 is 17 residues long. Trimming took 5 bases from V and 5 from J; bases not matched to a gene: 10.

The J gene is TRBJ1-1, the V gene TRBV7-3; possibly TRBD1 for D (5 bases). The CDR3 is 14 amino acids. Germline lookup yields CDR1 SGHTA and CDR2 FQGTGA. V shed 4 bases and J shed 1 base, with 10 bases lying between them. CDR3 DNA sequence: TGTGCCAGCAGCTCCCAGGGCGGGAACACTGAAGCTTTCTTT. Its translation is CASSSQGGNTEAFF.

V usage is TRBV3-1 (or the pseudogene TRBV3-2) and J usage is TRBJ2-7; D may be TRBD2 (5 bases). The V gene lost 1 base and the J gene lost 3 bases, with 16 bases spanning the gap. The CDR3 extends over 16 amino acids. CDR1 is LGHDT, CDR2 YNNKEL, per germline (reference sequence). Written as DNA, the CDR3 is TGTGCCAGCAGCCAAGGGCTAGCCGAATGGATCTACGAGCAGTACTTC. Translation gives CASSQGLAEWIYEQYF.

This clone was seen more than once but under ten times. J is TRBJ1-1 and V is TRBV18; possibly TRBD1 for D (5 bases). The CDR3 consists of 13 residues. Germline CDR1 and CDR2: KGHSH and LQKENI. V was cut by 2 bases and J by 1 base, with 5 bases left in between. The CDR3 loop reads CASSPGANTEAFF. The CDR3 coding sequence is TGTGCCAGCTCACCAGGGGCGAACACTGAAGCTTTCTTT.

The gene calls are TRBV3-1 (or the pseudogene TRBV3-2) and TRBJ1-1; D not resolved. CDR1 is LGHDT, CDR2 YNNKEL, per germline (reference sequence). V gave up 4 bases and J gave up 3 bases, with 15 bases separating them. This CDR3 is built from 15 residues. CDR3: CASSPYPGRDTEAFF. CDR3 coding DNA: TGTGCCAGCAGCCCTTATCCGGGGAGGGACACTGAAGCTTTCTTT.

The J gene is TRBJ2-7, the V gene TRBV18; D might be TRBD2 (5 bases). Germline V CDR1 and CDR2: KGHSH, LQKENI. There are 14 residues in the CDR3. V gave up 3 bases and J gave up 0 bases, with 9 bases separating them. The CDR3 is CASSPAGISYEQYF. The CDR3 DNA is TGTGCCAGCTCACCCGCCGGGATCTCCTACGAGCAGTACTTC.

The J gene is TRBJ1-5, the V gene TRBV2; TRBD1 aligns across 8 bases. Germline V gives CDR1 SNHLY, CDR2 FYNNEI. After removal of 3 bases from V and 7 bases from J, the junction contained 8 bases not matched to a gene. The CDR3 is made up of 15 amino acids. The CDR3 nucleotides are TGTGCCAGCAGTGATCAGGGGGCGGTGGGGCAGCCCCAGCATTTT. It translates to CASSDQGAVGQPQHF. Using reference TRBV2 and TRBJ1-5 for the parts outside the CDR3, the full variable domain is EPEVTQTPSHQVTQMGQEVILRCVPISNHLYFYWYRQILGQKVEFLVSFYNNEISEKSEIFDDQFSVERPDGSNFTLKIRSTKLEDSAMYFCASSDQGAVGQPQHFGDGTRLSIL.

This clone has more than one count but fewer than ten. This rearrangement joins TRBV12-5 to TRBJ1-5; no firm D call. Germline V gene data show CDR1 as LGHNT and CDR2 as FRNRAP. Trimming removed 7 bases at V and 0 bases at J, with 7 bases between. This CDR3 region has 13 residues. The CDR3 sequence: CASALNSNQPQHF. The CDR3 nucleotides read TGTGCTAGTGCCCTTAATAGCAATCAGCCCCAGCATTTT.

The chain employs TRBV6-5 and TRBJ1-4; 7 bases align to TRBD1. Trimming at V came to 4 bases and at J to 6 bases, leaving 8 bases not matched to a gene. CDR3 length equals 15 residues. Germline CDR1 is MNHEY and CDR2 is SVGAGI. The CDR3 sequence is CASSSPRQGYEKLFF. CDR3 nucleotides: TGTGCCAGCAGTTCCCCGAGACAGGGATATGAAAAACTGTTTTTT.

V gene TRBV19 combines with J gene TRBJ2-7; 8 positions match TRBD1. V lost 10 bases to trimming and J lost 4 bases; unmatched junction nucleotides: 9. The germline CDR1 and CDR2 sequences are LNHDA and SQIVND (reference sequence). CDR3 length equals 13 residues. This CDR3 is CATRQGIGYEQYF. CDR3 DNA: TGTGCCACTAGACAGGGGATAGGGTACGAGCAGTACTTC.

This clone appeared a single time. The chain is built from TRBV27 and TRBJ1-1; no firm D call. This CDR3 region has 13 residues. Germline V gene sequence: CDR1 MNHEY, CDR2 SMNVEV (reference sequence). Trimming cost V 3 bases and J 0 bases, with 5 bases left between them. The CDR3 nucleotides read TGTGCCAGCAGTTTTTCCGTGAACACTGAAGCTTTCTTT. This translates into CASSFSVNTEAFF.

V gene TRBV6-1 combines with J gene TRBJ2-7, with D hard to call. Germline V CDR1 and CDR2: MNHNS, SASEGT. The CDR3 runs 13 residues. V gave up 2 bases and J gave up 8 bases, with 13 bases separating them. This CDR3 is CASSEQATSQQYF. The CDR3 coding sequence is TGTGCCAGCAGTGAACAGGCCACCTCCCAGCAGTACTTC.

The chain combines TRBV19 with TRBJ1-2; D possibly corresponds to TRBD1 (6 bases). Between the trimmed V and J ends, which lost 5 bases and 6 bases, there was a span of 10 bases. The CDR3 runs 12 residues. From germline, CDR1 is LNHDA and CDR2 SQIVND (reference sequence). The CDR3 DNA reads TGTGCCAGTAGTCTCTACAGGGATGGCTACACCTTC. The encoded protein is CASSLYRDGYTF.

J is TRBJ2-5 and V is TRBV5-6, with 11 positions matching TRBD1. V lost 4 bases and J lost 7; bases outside the gene matches: 3. The CDR3 has 13 residues. In germline, CDR1 is SGHDT, CDR2 YYEEEE. The DNA for the CDR3 is TGTGCCAGCAGCGTCGGGACAGGGGGGACCCAGTACTTC. Residues: CASSVGTGGTQYF.

The rearrangement joins TRBV2 to TRBJ1-2, with D perhaps TRBD1 (6 bases). The V end was cut by 6 bases, the J end by 0 bases, with 14 bases between. The CDR3 is made up of 15 amino acids. CDR1 SNHLY and CDR2 FYNNEI come from the germline V gene. The CDR3 bases are TGTGCCAGCAGCGCCCTACAGGGCTCTAACTATGGCTACACCTTC. It is translated as CASSALQGSNYGYTF.

V gene TRBV5-4 combines with J gene TRBJ2-2; TRBD1 aligns across 8 bases. CDR1 and CDR2 from the germline V gene are SGHNT and YYREEE (reference sequence). The CDR3 is made up of 18 amino acids. V trimming: 2 bases; J trimming: 4 bases; junction bases outside the gene matches: 13. The DNA for the CDR3 is TGTGCCAGCAGCTTAGGGGCAGGGGGCCATTCGATCACCGGGGAGCTGTTTTTT. It codes for CASSLGAGGHSITGELFF.

This rearrangement joins TRBV7-3 to TRBJ2-1; D is perhaps TRBD1 (6 bases). The CDR3 is made up of 11 amino acids. Germline CDR1 and CDR2: SGHTA and FQGTGA. V was shortened by 3 bases and J by 16 bases, with 13 bases between the two germline ends. The CDR3 is CASSFGTTQFF. The CDR3 DNA sequence: TGTGCCAGCAGCTTCGGGACAACCCAATTCTTC.